This T cell receptor beta chain is from a study of cytomegalovirus exposure and HLA in healthy donors. Study-level results: Some V segments (TRBV6-2 and TRBV6-3 among them) were excluded as indistinguishable.

The CDR3 has 13 residues. V lost 4 bases, J lost 8 bases, and 15 bases lay in between. The germline gives CDR1 SGHRS, CDR2 YFSETQ. Likely unrecorded immune exposures existed in these nominally healthy donors. Turning to this clone: The antigen remains unidentified.

PCR was performed using 60 Vbeta and 13 Jbeta primers. Using immunoSEQ multiplex PCR, the repertoire was profiled, and TCRdb retains in-frame clones only, with some absent. The table lists about 87,000 clones, roughly 72% of them singletons. The V gene is TRBV5-1, the J gene TRBJ1-2, with D perhaps matching TRBD1 (6 bases). The sequence came from a man aged 30 to 45 in good health and CMV-seropositive. The sequencing sample was made of PBMCs. Here the CDR3 DNA reads TGCGCCAGCAGCCCGGGACAAGCTACAGGCTACACCTTC. It specifies CASSPGQATGYTF. The full variable domain, in which reference TRBV5-1 and TRBJ1-2 provide the parts outside the CDR3, is KAGVTQTPRYLIKTRGQQVTLSCSPISGHRSVSWYQQTPGQGLQFLFEYFSETQRNKGNFPGRFSGRQFSNSRSEMNVSTLELGDSALYLCASSPGQATGYTFGSGTRLTVV.